The 4 T cell receptor beta chains below were found in one sample sequenced in a study of breast tumors, draining lymph nodes, adjacent tissues. TCRdb analysed the multiplex PCR reads with MiXCR anew, one entry per CDR3 protein. The sample has about 200,000 distinct CDR3 sequences; less than 40% are singletons. Samples came from axillary lymph nodes draining the breast cancer. Sequencing was carried out using axillary lymph node tissue. The origin of the receptors is a female donor with breast cancer. Some clones in this sample may be carry-over from other donors' samples.

This chain joins TRBV25-1 and TRBJ1-4; D is possibly TRBD1 (5 bases). Trimming shortened V by 10 bases and J by 2 bases, and 14 bases separated the two germline ends. The germline gives CDR1 MGHDK, CDR2 SYGVNS. The CDR3 runs 14 residues. CDR3 amino acids: CAIFPRGTNEKLFF. The CDR3 DNA reads TGTGCCATCTTCCCCCGGGGGACTAATGAAAAACTGTTTTTT.

There are many counts of this clonotype. The chain carries TRBV12-3 or TRBV12-4 and TRBJ1-6; D is perhaps TRBD1 (6 bases). V was clipped by 3 bases and J by 7 bases, with 13 bases between them. This CDR3 region has 15 residues. CDR3 amino acids: CASSFAITGNSPLHF. The CDR3 DNA is TGTGCCAGCAGTTTCGCCATTACAGGGAATTCACCCCTCCACTTT.

This clonotype was observed many times. This chain links TRBV5-1 with TRBJ1-4; D not resolved. The CDR3 is 14 residues long. V was cut by 2 bases and J by 5 bases, with 10 bases left in between. CDR1 SGHRS and CDR2 YFSETQ come from the germline V gene. The CDR3 bases are TGCGCCAGCAGCTTCCTAGGACGAAATGAAAAACTGTTTTTT. Its protein is CASSFLGRNEKLFF.

This clonotype was observed many times. This chain uses TRBV7-6 with TRBJ2-1; D unclear. Trimming removed 5 bases from V and 5 bases from J, with 7 bases in between. Looked up from germline, CDR1 is SGHVS and CDR2 is FNYEAQ. The CDR3 sequence is 12 residues long. In DNA, the CDR3 is TGTGCCAGCAGCAGAGACGACAATGAGCAGTTCTTC. Protein product: CASSRDDNEQFF.